These 5 T cell receptor beta chains share one sample of origin, sequenced in a study of cytomegalovirus exposure and HLA in healthy donors. The PCR employed 60 Vbeta primers together with 13 Jbeta primers. TCRdb's copy holds only in-frame clones and misses some; the assay was immunoSEQ multiplex PCR. The repertoire holds around 240,000 clones, with over 80% as singletons. Specimen: PBMCs. All receptors derive from a woman between 35 and 50 years old in good health and CMV-seropositive.

The V gene is TRBV18, the J gene TRBJ2-7; D perhaps matches TRBD1 (5 bases). CDR3 length: 16 amino acids. Between the trimmed V and J ends, which lost 4 bases and 2 bases, there was a span of 18 bases. Germline V gene data show CDR1 as KGHSH and CDR2 as LQKENI. CDR3 residues: CASSLSGRVMPYEQYF. CDR3 in DNA: TGTGCCAGCTCACTATCGGGCAGGGTGATGCCCTACGAGCAGTACTTC.

The chain carries TRBV19 and TRBJ1-5; TRBD1 is a possible D gene (5 bases). The CDR3 runs to 14 residues. Germline V gene data show CDR1 as LNHDA and CDR2 as SQIVND (reference sequence). Trimming left V 3 bases short and J 4 bases short, with 10 bases between. The CDR3 sequence is CASSIGQGNQPQHF. For the CDR3, the DNA is TGTGCCAGTAGTATTGGTCAGGGTAATCAGCCCCAGCATTTT.

The chain carries TRBV7-9 and TRBJ2-1; TRBD2 aligns across 8 bases. Germline V gives CDR1 SEHNR, CDR2 FQNEAQ (reference sequence). The CDR3 loop spans 15 amino acids. The J segment lost 2 bases and the V segment lost 4 bases, leaving 4 bases of the junction unmatched. CDR3 in amino acids: CASSSLADAYNEQFF. CDR3 bases: TGTGCCAGCAGCTCACTAGCGGACGCCTACAATGAGCAGTTCTTC.

The chain links TRBV7-8 to TRBJ1-1, with TRBD1 matching 12 bases. Germline lookup yields CDR1 SGHVS and CDR2 FQNEAQ. The CDR3 is made up of 19 amino acids. With 5 bases clipped from V and 0 bases from J, the junction kept 13 bases outside the gene matches. This CDR3 reads CASSPRPGGQGAMNTEAFF. CDR3 nucleotides: TGTGCCAGCAGCCCTCGCCCCGGGGGACAGGGGGCGATGAACACTGAAGCTTTCTTT.

The chain carries TRBV5-6 and TRBJ2-7; 14 bases agree with TRBD2. J lost 5 bases, V lost 3 bases, and 7 bases had no gene match. CDR3 length: 16 residues. Germline V gene lookup returns CDR1 SGHDT and CDR2 YYEEEE. The CDR3 nucleotides are TGTGCCAGCAGCTGGATGGGGACTAGCGGGAGCAACGAGCAGTACTTC. Its protein product is CASSWMGTSGSNEQYF.